This TCR beta chain was sequenced for a study of cytomegalovirus exposure and HLA in healthy donors. Overall study results and limits: V- and J-gene trimming of TCR beta was linked (in a later analysis) to a missense DCLRE1C variant.

Concerning this clone: Antigen unknown.

The PCR ran on 60 Vbeta and 13 Jbeta primers. Produced via immunoSEQ multiplex PCR; TCRdb's table is partial and in-frame only. This sample carries around 170,000 clones, 75% to 90% of them seen once, and the ten largest clones take less than 1.5%. Germline CDR1 and CDR2: SGHAT and FQDESV (reference sequence). This CDR3 is built from 16 residues. The V end was cut by 4 bases, the J end by 2 bases, with 18 bases between. J is TRBJ2-7 and V is TRBV11-1, with D maybe TRBD2 (5 bases). This TCR derives from a girl aged 10 to 17 in good health and CMV-seropositive. What was sequenced was PBMCs. The CDR3 region has the DNA TGTGCCAGCAGCTCCCCAAGGAGGAGATCGGCCTACGAGCAGTACTTC. It is translated as CASSSPRRRSAYEQYF.